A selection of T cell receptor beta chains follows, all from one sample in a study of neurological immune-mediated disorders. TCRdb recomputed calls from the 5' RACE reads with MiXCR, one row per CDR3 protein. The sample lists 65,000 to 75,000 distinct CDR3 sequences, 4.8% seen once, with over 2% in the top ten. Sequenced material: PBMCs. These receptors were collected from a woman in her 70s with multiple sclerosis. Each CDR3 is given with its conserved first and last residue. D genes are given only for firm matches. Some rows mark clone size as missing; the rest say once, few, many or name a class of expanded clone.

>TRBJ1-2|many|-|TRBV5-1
TGCGCCAGCAGCTACGGGACCTATGGCTACACCTTC
CASSYGTYGYTF
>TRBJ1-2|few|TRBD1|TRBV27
TGTGCCACCCGACCCGACAGGGCAATTAACTATGGCTACACCTTC
CATRPDRAINYGYTF
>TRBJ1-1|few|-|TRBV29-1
TGCAGCGTTTCTCCTATGGCCTTGAACACTGAAGCTTTCTTT
CSVSPMALNTEAFF
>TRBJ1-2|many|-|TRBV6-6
TGTGCCAGCAGCCAGGAGGGGGGCCGCTATGGCTACACCTTC
CASSQEGGRYGYTF
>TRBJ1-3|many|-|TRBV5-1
TGCGCCAGCAGCTTGGAGGGAAGCGGAAACACCATATATTTT
CASSLEGSGNTIYF
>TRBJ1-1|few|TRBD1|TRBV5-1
TGCGCCAGCAGCCGGGACAGGGTCATCACTGAAGCTTTCTTT
CASSRDRVITEAFF
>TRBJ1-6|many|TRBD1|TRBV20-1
TGCAGTGCTAGAGAAGGGACAGAGCATTCACCCCTCCACTTT
CSAREGTEHSPLHF
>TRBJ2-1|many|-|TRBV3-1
TGTGCCAGCACTTCTAGCGTTGAGCAGTTCTTC
CASTSSVEQFF
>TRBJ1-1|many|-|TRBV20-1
TGCAGTGCCGCCGAGTTTGGCACTGAAGCTTTCTTT
CSAAEFGTEAFF
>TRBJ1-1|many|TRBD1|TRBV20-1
TGCAGTGCTAGAAGGATTAGGACAGGGGATATGAACACTGAAGCTTTCTTT
CSARRIRTGDMNTEAFF
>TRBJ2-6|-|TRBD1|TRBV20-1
TGCAGTGCTATCGCCGACAGGGGAAAATCTGGGGCCAACGTCCTGACTTTC
CSAIADRGKSGANVLTF
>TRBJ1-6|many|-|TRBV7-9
TGTGCCAGCAGTTCAACCTCCGGGAATTCACCCCTCCACTTT
CASSSTSGNSPLHF
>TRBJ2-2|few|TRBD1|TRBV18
TGTGCCAGCTCACCACCGGGACAGCGCACCGGGGAGCTGTTTTTT
CASSPPGQRTGELFF
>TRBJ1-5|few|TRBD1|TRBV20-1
TGCAGTGCCCTCGGACAGGGCGTTCAGCCCCAGCATTTT
CSALGQGVQPQHF
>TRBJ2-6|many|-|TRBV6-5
TGTGCCAGCAGTCGAGAGGGACACCCCTCTGGGGCCAACGTCCTGACTTTC
CASSREGHPSGANVLTF
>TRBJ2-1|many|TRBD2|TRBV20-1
TGCAGTGCTGATGGGACTAGCGCCAATGAGCAGTTCTTC
CSADGTSANEQFF
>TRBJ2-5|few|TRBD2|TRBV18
TGTGCCAGCTCACCACAAGCGGGAGAAGGGGAGACCCAGTACTTC
CASSPQAGEGETQYF
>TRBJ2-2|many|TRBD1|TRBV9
TGTGCCAGCAGCGTATCCGGGACAGGGAAGACCGGGGAGCTGTTTTTT
CASSVSGTGKTGELFF
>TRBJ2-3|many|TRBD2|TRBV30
TGTGCCTGGAGTGGAAAGTCCGCGGGAGGGAATCATACGCAGTATTTT
CAWSGKSAGGNHTQYF
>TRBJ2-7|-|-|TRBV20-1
TGCAGTGCTGGTGGGAGGTACTCCTACGAGCAGTACTTC
CSAGGRYSYEQYF
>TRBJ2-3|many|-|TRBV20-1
TGCAGTGCTTATAAGAGCACAGATACGCAGTATTTT
CSAYKSTDTQYF
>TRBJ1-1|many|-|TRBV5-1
TGCGCCAGCACCCGCGGACGGGACACTGAAGCTTTCTTT
CASTRGRDTEAFF
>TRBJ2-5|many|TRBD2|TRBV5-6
TGTGCCAGCAGCAAGCGGGAGTTAGGGGAGACCCAGTACTTC
CASSKRELGETQYF
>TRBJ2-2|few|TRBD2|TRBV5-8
TGTGCCAGCAGCTTTCGGGCTAGCGGAACTAAGAACACCGGGGAGCTGTTTTTT
CASSFRASGTKNTGELFF
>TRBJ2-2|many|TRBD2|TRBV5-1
TGCGCCAGCAGCGAAGGGACTAGCGGAAACACCGGGGAGCTGTTTTTT
CASSEGTSGNTGELFF
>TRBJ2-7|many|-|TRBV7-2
TGTGCCAGCAGCCGGGACTGGAACTACGAGCAGTACTTC
CASSRDWNYEQYF
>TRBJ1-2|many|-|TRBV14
TGTGCCAGCAGCCCCCGGACGCAGGCGGGATCTGGCTACACCTTC
CASSPRTQAGSGYTF
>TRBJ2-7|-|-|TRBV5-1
TGCGCCAGCAGCCCCCCGGACAGTTACTCCTACGAGCAGTACTTC
CASSPPDSYSYEQYF
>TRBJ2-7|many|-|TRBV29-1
TGCAGCGTTGAAAAAGATTCCTCCTACGAGCAGTACTTC
CSVEKDSSYEQYF
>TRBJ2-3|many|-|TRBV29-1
TGCAGCGAGCTAAGTGGAGATACGCAGTATTTT
CSELSGDTQYF
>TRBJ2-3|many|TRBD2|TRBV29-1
TGCAGCGTAGGACTAGCGGGGGTTAGCACAGATACGCAGTATTTT
CSVGLAGVSTDTQYF
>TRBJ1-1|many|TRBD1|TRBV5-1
TGCGCCAGCAGCCCCGGACAGGAAAATACTGAAGCTTTCTTT
CASSPGQENTEAFF
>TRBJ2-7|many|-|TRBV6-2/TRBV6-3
TGTGCCAGCAGCGACCCCGGGACAACTATATACGAGCAGTACTTC
CASSDPGTTIYEQYF
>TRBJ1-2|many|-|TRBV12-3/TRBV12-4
TGTGCCAGCAGCTTGGTGCAGGGTGGCTACACCTTC
CASSLVQGGYTF
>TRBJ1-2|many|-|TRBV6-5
TGTGCCAGCAGTTACTCAGGGGTGCGGGGCTACACCTTC
CASSYSGVRGYTF
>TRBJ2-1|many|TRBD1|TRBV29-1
TGCAGCGTTCGAAGGGACAGGGCCTACAATGAGCAGTTCTTC
CSVRRDRAYNEQFF
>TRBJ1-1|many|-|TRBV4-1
TGCGCCAGCAGCCAAGGTCAGGCCCTCAACACTGAAGCTTTCTTT
CASSQGQALNTEAFF
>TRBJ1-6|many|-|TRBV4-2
TGTGCCAGCAGCCCGCAAAGGACACACAATTCACCCCTCCACTTT
CASSPQRTHNSPLHF
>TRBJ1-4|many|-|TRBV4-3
TGCGCCAGCGGGCGGGACCCCGGGGACCCGCTGTTTTTT
CASGRDPGDPLFF
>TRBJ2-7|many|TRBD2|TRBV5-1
TGCGCCAGCAGCCCTAGCGGGGGATCCTACGAGCAGTACTTC
CASSPSGGSYEQYF